This T cell receptor (beta chain) was obtained from a study of T cell responses to AZD1222 COVID-19 vaccine (dated by TCRdb to about 2021). Describing the broader study: AZD1222 recipients given second doses at about 4 weeks or at about 12 weeks were pooled, since spike-specific TCR depth and breadth were not found to differ between the two schedules. TCR sequencing covered some 250 trial participants: 207 given two doses of AZD1222 and 26 given two doses of MenACWY control vaccine. Enrollment into the trials was organized by age into subgroups of 18-55, 56-69 and 70-plus years, and those subgroups contained 148, 28 and 57 TCR-sequenced participants, respectively.

The study at large found these results: After two AZD1222 doses, both the breadth and the depth of spike-specific TCRs were significantly higher than at day 0 and than in MenACWY recipients. Conclusions about previously exposed vaccinees were limited because only a handful of AZD1222 recipients were SARS-CoV-2 seropositive at baseline. Most participants were white British and females outnumbered males, and the authors suggested that clonal diversity may have been underestimated. The vaccine-associated CD4 TCRs covered the entire spike protein, and the dominant responses fell in regions 160-218 and 743-854. Because no day 14 peak-response samples were available, the repertoires could be characterized only after the peak T cell response. The 56-69-year group was small, and its depth increase did not reach significance, likely because of low power. Reportedly, close to half of the unique spike-specific TCRs recognized epitopes lying outside the regions that are mutated in the B.1.351 and B.1.1.7 variants.

The CDR3 regions of human TCRbeta chains were analyzed by immunosequencing. Turning to the authors' computational methods: TCRs in the repertoires were matched against a reference library of SARS-CoV-2-specific TCRs that had been generated with the MIRA antigen-specificity platform. Breadth was defined as the fraction of unique TCRs that were SARS-CoV-2-associated, and depth was defined as the fraction of total T cells that were SARS-CoV-2-associated. Using the MIRA data, each spike-specific TCR was mapped to the spike region that the TCR reacts to and placed in a CD4 or CD8 class. Log10-transformed breadth and depth values were compared by one-way ANOVA with Sidak's multiple comparisons tests. The immuneACCESS repertoire file appears here via TCRdb, limited to in-frame rearrangements. These files lack a portion of the clones; in checked studies, under half of the deficit traces to unresolved V genes, and the cause of the others is not known. The DNA was the basis for D and trimming; V, J and clone size are from that table. This sample lists 85,000 to 100,000 clones; just over 85% were detected once. Of the sample, 5% to 6.5% is held by the ten largest clones.

This specimen's time point label, interpreted: baseline before first vaccination. Vaccinee samples came from UK trials COV001 and COV002, including a single-blind randomized controlled phase 2/3 trial of AZD1222 (ChAdOx1 nCoV-19) in healthy adults. For TCRbeta chain sequencing, PBMC samples from trial participants were taken at day 0 and at day 28 after the second dose. Comment on this clone: What this receptor recognizes is not known. Base qualities are not recorded, but no much larger clone differs from it by a single base.

Reading from cysteine to phenylalanine, the CDR3 counts 13 amino acids. The sequence is cut down to CDR3 DNA, 39 bases in frame from base 1. In the germline V gene, CDR1 corresponds to SGHRS and CDR2 to YFSETQ. At the junction V is shortened by 3 bases and J by 2 bases, with 7 bases in between. The TCR was taken from an adult in good health. The material was peripheral blood, obtained on day 0 of AZD1222 vaccination. The chain couples TRBV5-1 to TRBJ2-3; the D gene lacks a confident call. This receptor has the CDR3 CASSSPSTDTQYF. DNA sequence: TGCGCCAGCAGCTCCCCTTCCACAGATACGCAGTATTTT.